The 18 T cell receptor beta chains listed next were all sequenced from one sample in a study of beta chain features in type 1 diabetes. Whole-study findings and limits: Moderate but significant shortening of TCRB CDR3s was recorded in all four CD4+ subsets from Type 1 diabetes patients.

For these receptors, no antigen is known. Expressed TCRB transcripts were sequenced because the isolated RNA had all been reverse transcribed beforehand. Measured with immunoSEQ multiplex PCR; TCRdb has only the in-frame clones, and not every one. This table holds 500,000 to 800,000 clones, around 12% found once. The source material was naive CD4+ T cells from blood. These receptors were obtained from a man aged 25 to 40 with type 1 diabetes.

The chain combines TRBV5-4 with TRBJ2-1; 8 positions agree with TRBD2. The ends lost 4 bases at V and 0 bases at J; junction bases unmatched: 6. Per the germline V gene, CDR1 is SGHNT and CDR2 is YYREEE (reference sequence). The CDR3 sequence is 16 residues long. DNA of the CDR3: TGTGCCAGCAGCCGGGGGGGCCCTAGCTCCTACAATGAGCAGTTCTTC. This translates into CASSRGGPSSYNEQFF.

V and J are TRBV9 and TRBJ1-2; D may be TRBD1 (5 bases). V was cut by 3 bases and J by 0 bases, with 9 bases left in between. The CDR3 extends over 14 amino acids. Germline V gene lookup returns CDR1 SGDLS and CDR2 YYNGEE. The CDR3, as DNA: TGTGCCAGCAGCGGACAGATAACTAACTATGGCTACACCTTC. Translation gives CASSGQITNYGYTF.

The rearrangement joins TRBV27 to TRBJ2-5; no reliable D call. With 9 bases removed from V and 3 bases from J, the gap between germline ends came to 14 bases. CDR3 length: 13 amino acids. Germline-derived CDR1 and CDR2 are MNHEY and SMNVEV (reference sequence). CDR3 sequence reads: CARKGASEETQYF. In DNA form, the CDR3 reads TGTGCCAGAAAGGGTGCGTCCGAAGAGACCCAGTACTTC.

V is TRBV29-1 and J is TRBJ2-5, with D perhaps TRBD2 (6 bases). The CDR3 runs to 13 residues. Germline assignment: CDR1 SQVTM and CDR2 ANQGSEA. The V end lost 1 base, the J end lost 4 bases, and 10 bases lay between the germline ends. The CDR3 reads CSVEGPGGETQYF. CDR3 nucleotide sequence: TGCAGCGTTGAAGGCCCCGGGGGAGAGACCCAGTACTTC. Full variable domain (remainder filled in from reference TRBV29-1 and TRBJ2-5): SAVISQKPSRDICQRGTSLTIQCQVDSQVTMMFWYRQQPGQSLTLIATANQGSEATYESGFVIDKFPISRPNLTFSTLTVSNMSPEDSSIYLCSVEGPGGETQYFGPGTRLLVL.

J is TRBJ1-6 and V is TRBV6-5; D is unclear. The ends were cut back, 5 bases at V and 12 bases at J, with 11 bases in the middle. Germline V gene lookup returns CDR1 MNHEY and CDR2 SVGAGI. The CDR3 is 12 amino acids. The CDR3 sequence is CASSTPRRPLHF. CDR3 coding DNA: TGTGCCAGCAGTACACCCAGGAGACCCCTCCACTTT.

V gene TRBV7-2 combines with J gene TRBJ2-3; D perhaps matches TRBD1 (6 bases). The CDR3 runs to 15 residues. Germline CDR1 reads SGHTA; CDR2 reads FQGNSA. V gave up 5 bases and J gave up 9 bases, with 21 bases separating them. CDR3 protein: CASSDRQAGLRTQYF. DNA of the CDR3: TGTGCCAGCAGCGACCGACAGGCGGGCCTCCGGACGCAGTATTTT.

This clone was counted only a few times. V usage is TRBV4-1 and J usage is TRBJ1-5; D call uncertain. The CDR3 is 17 amino acids. The V end lost 1 base, the J end lost 0 bases, and 13 bases lay between the germline ends. Germline values: CDR1 MGHRA, CDR2 YSYEKL. CDR3 in DNA: TGCGCCAGCAGCCAAGCGGACGGGAAGAATAGCAATCAGCCCCAGCATTTT. Amino acids: CASSQADGKNSNQPQHF.

J is TRBJ2-3 and V is TRBV5-1, with D tentatively TRBD2 (6 bases). Germline-derived CDR1 and CDR2 are SGHRS and YFSETQ. This CDR3 has 15 amino acids. The V and J ends lost 0 bases and 4 bases respectively, with 12 bases between them. The CDR3 loop reads CASSLGDLFPDTQYF. The CDR3 nucleotides are TGCGCCAGCAGCTTGGGGGACTTGTTCCCAGATACGCAGTATTTT.

The CDR3 sequence is CASSYQGSSTDTQYF. For the CDR3, the DNA is TGTGCCAGCAGTTACCAGGGGTCTAGCACAGATACGCAGTATTTT. The chain links TRBV6-5 to TRBJ2-3; D possibly corresponds to TRBD1 (6 bases). CDR3 length: 15 amino acids. Germline V lookup: CDR1 MNHEY, CDR2 SVGAGI. V gave up 2 bases and J gave up 0 bases, with 9 bases separating them.

This clone has only a few counts. This CDR3 is CASSVTAGLNTEAFF. The CDR3 DNA follows: TGTGCCAGCAGCGTAACGGCAGGGCTGAACACTGAAGCTTTCTTT. V is TRBV9 and J is TRBJ1-1; D might be TRBD1 (5 bases). CDR3 length: 15 residues. Germline V lookup: CDR1 SGDLS, CDR2 YYNGEE. Trimming left V 1 base short and J 0 bases short, with 10 bases between.

This chain joins TRBV7-2 and TRBJ1-1, with D uncertain. The CDR3 spans 13 residues. V dropped 2 bases and J dropped 6 bases, with 10 bases sitting between them. Germline CDR1 and CDR2: SGHTA and FQGNSA. The CDR3: CASSLYPDAEAFF. The CDR3 nucleotides read TGTGCCAGCAGCTTATATCCAGACGCTGAAGCTTTCTTT.

Only a few counts were recorded for this clone. The V call is TRBV5-1, the J call TRBJ2-7; D is uncertain. The ends were cut back, 9 bases at V and 6 bases at J, with 19 bases in the middle. Germline CDR1 reads SGHRS; CDR2 reads YFSETQ. The CDR3 extends over 13 amino acids. CDR3 in amino acids: CATRYADEFEQYF. The CDR3 region has the DNA TGCGCCACAAGATACGCAGACGAATTCGAGCAGTACTTC.

This clone was found a few times. This sequence joins TRBV5-1 and TRBJ2-1; either TRBD1 or TRBD2 may supply D (5 bases each). From germline, CDR1 is SGHRS and CDR2 YFSETQ. V dropped 4 bases and J dropped 5 bases, with 13 bases sitting between them. The CDR3 is 14 residues long. CDR3 nucleotides: TGCGCCAGCAGCGCACTAGACAGCCACAATGAGCAGTTCTTC. Translating gives CASSALDSHNEQFF.

The chain couples TRBV6-5 to TRBJ1-6, with 7 bases identical to TRBD1. Unmatched junction bases numbered 7, after V lost 5 bases and J lost 9 bases. The CDR3 has 14 residues. In germline, CDR1 is MNHEY, CDR2 SVGAGI. The chain's CDR3 is CASSHGRGGSPLHF. The CDR3 DNA sequence: TGTGCCAGCAGTCACGGCAGGGGGGGTTCACCCCTCCACTTT.

This clone was observed a few times. The chain combines TRBV6-6 with TRBJ2-1; D unresolved. This CDR3 contains 13 residues. V was clipped by 2 bases and J by 4 bases, with 6 bases between them. CDR1 and CDR2 (germline): MNHNY, SVGAGI (reference sequence). CDR3 sequence (DNA): TGTGCCAGCAGTTACGAGCCTTACAATGAGCAGTTCTTC. Residues: CASSYEPYNEQFF.

This clone showed up just a few times. The V and J genes are TRBV7-2 and TRBJ2-3; no clear D gene. Trimming took off 5 bases at V and 3 bases at J, with 12 bases between the two ends. CDR3 size: 14 residues. Per the germline V gene, CDR1 is SGHTA and CDR2 is FQGNSA. DNA of the CDR3: TGTGCCAGCAGCCTCGGGTTTGGGACAGATACGCAGTATTTT. The encoded protein is CASSLGFGTDTQYF.

This clone was recorded at least ten times. V usage is TRBV4-3 and J usage is TRBJ1-4; TRBD1 aligns across 9 bases. CDR1 and CDR2 (germline): LGHNA, YSLEER. The V segment lost 7 bases and the J segment 6 bases; nucleotides outside the gene matches: 9. The CDR3 sequence is 15 residues long. CDR3 sequence: CASTILGQGDEKLFF. The CDR3 coding sequence is TGCGCCAGCACCATTTTGGGACAGGGAGATGAAAAACTGTTTTTT.

The V and J genes are TRBV20-1 and TRBJ2-3; D gene unclear. The CDR3 consists of 11 residues. V was trimmed by 8 bases and J by 6 bases, leaving 12 bases between them. The germline V gene encodes CDR1 DFQATT and CDR2 SNEGSKA (reference sequence). CDR3 bases: TGCAGTCTTCGCCTAGGGGATACGCAGTATTTT. It encodes CSLRLGDTQYF.